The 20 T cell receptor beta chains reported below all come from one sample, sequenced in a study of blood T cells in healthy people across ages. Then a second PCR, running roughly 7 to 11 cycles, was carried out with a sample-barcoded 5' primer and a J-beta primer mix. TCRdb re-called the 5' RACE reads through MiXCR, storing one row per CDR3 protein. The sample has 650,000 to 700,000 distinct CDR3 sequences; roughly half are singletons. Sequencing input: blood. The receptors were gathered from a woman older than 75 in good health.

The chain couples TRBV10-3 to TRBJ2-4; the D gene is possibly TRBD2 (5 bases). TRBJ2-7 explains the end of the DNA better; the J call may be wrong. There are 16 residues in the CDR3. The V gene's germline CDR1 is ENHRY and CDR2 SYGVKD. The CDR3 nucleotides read TGTGCCATCAGTGGACCATATGAGCGGAATTCGTACGAGCAGTACTTC. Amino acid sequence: CAISGPYERNSYEQYF.

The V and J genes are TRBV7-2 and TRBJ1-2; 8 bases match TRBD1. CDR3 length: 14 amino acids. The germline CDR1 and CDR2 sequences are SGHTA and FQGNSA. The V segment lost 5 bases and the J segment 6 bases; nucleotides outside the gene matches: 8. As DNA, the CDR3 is TGTGCCAGCAGCCCGCGGGACAGGAGGAATGGCTACACCTTC. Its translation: CASSPRDRRNGYTF.

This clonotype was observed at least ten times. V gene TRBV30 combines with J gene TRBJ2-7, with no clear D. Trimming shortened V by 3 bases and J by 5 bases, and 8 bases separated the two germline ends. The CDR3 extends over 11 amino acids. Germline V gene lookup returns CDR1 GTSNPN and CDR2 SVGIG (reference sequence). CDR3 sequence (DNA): TGTGCCTGGAGAGGGCAGGACGAGCAGTACTTC. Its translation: CAWRGQDEQYF.

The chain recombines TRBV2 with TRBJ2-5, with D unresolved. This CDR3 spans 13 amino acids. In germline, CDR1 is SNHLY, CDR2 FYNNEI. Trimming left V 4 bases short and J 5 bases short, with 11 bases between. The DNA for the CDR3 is TGTGCCAGCAGTGTGGGTATTTTTGAGACCCAGTACTTC. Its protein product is CASSVGIFETQYF.

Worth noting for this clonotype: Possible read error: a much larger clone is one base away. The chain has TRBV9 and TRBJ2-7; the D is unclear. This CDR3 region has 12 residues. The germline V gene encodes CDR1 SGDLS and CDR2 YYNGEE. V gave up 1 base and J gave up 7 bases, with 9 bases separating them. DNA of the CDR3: TGTGCCAGCAGCGTAATGTTCGGTGAGCAGTACTTC. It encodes CASSVMFGEQYF.

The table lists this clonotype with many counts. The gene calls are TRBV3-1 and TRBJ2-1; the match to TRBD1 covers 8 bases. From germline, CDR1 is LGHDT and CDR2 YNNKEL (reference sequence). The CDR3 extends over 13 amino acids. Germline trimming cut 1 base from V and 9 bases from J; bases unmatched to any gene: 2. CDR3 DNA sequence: TGTGCCAGCAGCCAAGGAGACAGGGGTGAGCAGTTCTTC. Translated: CASSQGDRGEQFF.

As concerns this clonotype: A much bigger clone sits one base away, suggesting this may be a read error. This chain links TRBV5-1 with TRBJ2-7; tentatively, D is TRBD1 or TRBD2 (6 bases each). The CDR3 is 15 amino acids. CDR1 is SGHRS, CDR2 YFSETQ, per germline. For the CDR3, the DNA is TGCGCCAGCAGCCGGGACGGGGGCGAGTTCTACGAGCGGTACTTC. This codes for CASSRDGGEFYERYF.

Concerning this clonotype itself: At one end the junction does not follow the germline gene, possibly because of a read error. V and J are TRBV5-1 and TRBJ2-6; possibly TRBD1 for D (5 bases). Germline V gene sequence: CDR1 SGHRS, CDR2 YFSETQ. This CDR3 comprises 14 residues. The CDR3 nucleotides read TGCGCCAGCAGTCTTGACTCTGGGGCCAACGGCCTGACTTTC. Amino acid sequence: CASSLDSGANGLTF.

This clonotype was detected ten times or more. In DNA, the CDR3 is TGCAGTACCAACAGGGGTGGAGAGACCCAGTACTTC. It is translated as CSTNRGGETQYF. The chain recombines TRBV20-1 with TRBJ2-5; TRBD1 matches 7 bases. Trimming at V came to 8 bases and at J to 4 bases, leaving 7 bases not matched to a gene. The CDR3 runs to 12 residues. The germline gives CDR1 DFQATT, CDR2 SNEGSKA (reference sequence).

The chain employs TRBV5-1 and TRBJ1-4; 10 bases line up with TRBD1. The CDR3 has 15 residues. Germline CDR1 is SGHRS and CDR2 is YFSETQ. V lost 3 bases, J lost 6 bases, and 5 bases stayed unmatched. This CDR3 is CASSSTGTGDEKLFF. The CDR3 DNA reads TGCGCCAGCAGCTCAACCGGGACAGGGGATGAAAAACTGTTTTTT.

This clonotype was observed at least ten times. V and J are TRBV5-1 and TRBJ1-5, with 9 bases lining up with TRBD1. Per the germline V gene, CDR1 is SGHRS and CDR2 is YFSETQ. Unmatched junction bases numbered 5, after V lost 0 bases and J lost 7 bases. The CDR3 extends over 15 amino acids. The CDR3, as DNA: TGCGCCAGCAGCTTGGGGGACGGACAGGGGCAGCCCCAGCATTTT. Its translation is CASSLGDGQGQPQHF.

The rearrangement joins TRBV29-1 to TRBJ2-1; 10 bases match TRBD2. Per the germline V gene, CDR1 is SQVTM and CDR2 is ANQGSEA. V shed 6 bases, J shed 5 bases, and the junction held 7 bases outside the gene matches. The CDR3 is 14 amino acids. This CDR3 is CSVVQAGGNNEQFF. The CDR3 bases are TGCAGCGTCGTCCAAGCGGGAGGGAACAATGAGCAGTTCTTC.

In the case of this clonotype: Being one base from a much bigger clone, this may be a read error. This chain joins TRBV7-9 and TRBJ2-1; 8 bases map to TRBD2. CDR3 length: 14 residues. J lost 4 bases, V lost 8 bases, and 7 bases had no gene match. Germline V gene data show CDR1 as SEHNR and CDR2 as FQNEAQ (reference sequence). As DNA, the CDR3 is TGTGCCAGCGGCTCTAGCGGGCTATACAATGAGCAGTTCTTC. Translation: CASGSSGLYNEQFF.

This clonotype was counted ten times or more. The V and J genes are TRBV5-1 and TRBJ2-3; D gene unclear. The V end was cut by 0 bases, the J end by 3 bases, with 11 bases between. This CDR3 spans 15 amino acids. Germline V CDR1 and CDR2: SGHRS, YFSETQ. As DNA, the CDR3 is TGCGCCAGCAGCTTGGGTGGGCCAATTACAGATACGCAGTATTTT. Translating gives CASSLGGPITDTQYF.

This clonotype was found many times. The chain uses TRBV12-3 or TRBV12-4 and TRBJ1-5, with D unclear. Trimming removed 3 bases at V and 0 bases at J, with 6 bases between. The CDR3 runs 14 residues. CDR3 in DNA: TGTGCCAGCAGTTTGGGGAATAGCAATCAGCCCCAGCATTTT. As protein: CASSLGNSNQPQHF.

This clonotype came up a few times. The CDR3 coding sequence is TGTGCCAGCACACCGGGGACTAGCGGGGGCCTCACCGGGGAGCTGTTTTTT. It codes for CASTPGTSGGLTGELFF. The rearrangement joins TRBV28 to TRBJ2-2, with 14 positions matching TRBD2. The CDR3 is made up of 17 amino acids. Germline-derived CDR1 and CDR2 are MDHEN and SYDVKM. V trimming: 7 bases; J trimming: 4 bases; junction bases outside the gene matches: 8.

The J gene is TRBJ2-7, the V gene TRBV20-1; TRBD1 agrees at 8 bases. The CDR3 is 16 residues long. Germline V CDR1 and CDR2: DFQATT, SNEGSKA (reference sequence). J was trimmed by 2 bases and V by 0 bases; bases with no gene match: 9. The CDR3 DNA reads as TGCAGTGCTAGAGACACATACAGGGGGAACCCCTACGAGCAGTACTTC. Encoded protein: CSARDTYRGNPYEQYF.

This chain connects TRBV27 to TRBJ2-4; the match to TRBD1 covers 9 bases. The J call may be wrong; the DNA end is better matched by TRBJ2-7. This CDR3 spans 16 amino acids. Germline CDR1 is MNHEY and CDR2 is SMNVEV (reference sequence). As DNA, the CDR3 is TGTGCCAGCAGTTTCTCGGGGACAGGGAGCTATCGCGAGCAGTACTTC. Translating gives CASSFSGTGSYREQYF.

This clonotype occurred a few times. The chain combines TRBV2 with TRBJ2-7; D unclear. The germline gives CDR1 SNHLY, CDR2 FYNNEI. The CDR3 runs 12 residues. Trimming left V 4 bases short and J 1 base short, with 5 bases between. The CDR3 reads CASSGISYEQYF. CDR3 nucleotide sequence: TGTGCCAGCAGTGGCATTTCCTACGAGCAGTACTTC.

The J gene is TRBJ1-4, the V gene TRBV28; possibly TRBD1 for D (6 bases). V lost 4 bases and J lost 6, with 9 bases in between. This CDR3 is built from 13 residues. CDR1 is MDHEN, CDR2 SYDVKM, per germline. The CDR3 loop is CASSSGADEKLFF. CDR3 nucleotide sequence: TGTGCCAGCAGTTCAGGGGCGGATGAAAAACTGTTTTTT.